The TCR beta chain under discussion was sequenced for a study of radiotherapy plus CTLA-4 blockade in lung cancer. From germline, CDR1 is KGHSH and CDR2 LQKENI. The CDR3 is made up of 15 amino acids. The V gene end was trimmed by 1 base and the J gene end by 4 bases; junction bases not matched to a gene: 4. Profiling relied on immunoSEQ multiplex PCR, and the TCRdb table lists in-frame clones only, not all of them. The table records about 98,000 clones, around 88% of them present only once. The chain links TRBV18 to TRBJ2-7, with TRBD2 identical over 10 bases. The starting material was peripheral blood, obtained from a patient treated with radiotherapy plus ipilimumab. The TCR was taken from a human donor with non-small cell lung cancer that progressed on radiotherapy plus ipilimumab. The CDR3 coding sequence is TGTGCCAGCTCACCACGCCCTAGCGGGAGATACGAGCAGTACTTC. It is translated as CASSPRPSGRYEQYF.